This record looks at one T cell receptor beta chain sequence and its context. The antigen remains unidentified. One end of the junction is discordant with germline, which a read error may explain. The V gene's germline CDR1 is SQVTM and CDR2 ANQGSEA. This CDR3 spans 16 amino acids. The source of the sample is a study of cytomegalovirus exposure and HLA in healthy donors. Study details: Early released data had 80 million or so unique TCRs, all coming from HLA-typed donors. Study outcomes and limitations: Earlier analysis yielded a pattern in which most TCR beta V segments were productive about 90% or about 30% of the time. TCR beta sequences reportedly predicted most subjects' HLA-A and HLA-B alleles accurately.

PCR involved 60 Vbeta and 13 Jbeta primers. Method: immunoSEQ multiplex PCR; TCRdb's copy keeps in-frame clones and lacks some. The sample holds 110,000 to 150,000 clones, roughly 9.7% seen once. The chain employs TRBV29-1 and TRBJ2-2, with a tentative D call TRBD1 (6 bases). The sample taken for sequencing was PBMCs. The TCR comes from a man aged 45-60 years in good health and CMV-seronegative. DNA of the CDR3: TGCAGCGTTGAAAGACAGGCAGGTATCGAACACCGGGGAGCTGTTTTT. As protein: CSVERQAGIEHRGAVF.